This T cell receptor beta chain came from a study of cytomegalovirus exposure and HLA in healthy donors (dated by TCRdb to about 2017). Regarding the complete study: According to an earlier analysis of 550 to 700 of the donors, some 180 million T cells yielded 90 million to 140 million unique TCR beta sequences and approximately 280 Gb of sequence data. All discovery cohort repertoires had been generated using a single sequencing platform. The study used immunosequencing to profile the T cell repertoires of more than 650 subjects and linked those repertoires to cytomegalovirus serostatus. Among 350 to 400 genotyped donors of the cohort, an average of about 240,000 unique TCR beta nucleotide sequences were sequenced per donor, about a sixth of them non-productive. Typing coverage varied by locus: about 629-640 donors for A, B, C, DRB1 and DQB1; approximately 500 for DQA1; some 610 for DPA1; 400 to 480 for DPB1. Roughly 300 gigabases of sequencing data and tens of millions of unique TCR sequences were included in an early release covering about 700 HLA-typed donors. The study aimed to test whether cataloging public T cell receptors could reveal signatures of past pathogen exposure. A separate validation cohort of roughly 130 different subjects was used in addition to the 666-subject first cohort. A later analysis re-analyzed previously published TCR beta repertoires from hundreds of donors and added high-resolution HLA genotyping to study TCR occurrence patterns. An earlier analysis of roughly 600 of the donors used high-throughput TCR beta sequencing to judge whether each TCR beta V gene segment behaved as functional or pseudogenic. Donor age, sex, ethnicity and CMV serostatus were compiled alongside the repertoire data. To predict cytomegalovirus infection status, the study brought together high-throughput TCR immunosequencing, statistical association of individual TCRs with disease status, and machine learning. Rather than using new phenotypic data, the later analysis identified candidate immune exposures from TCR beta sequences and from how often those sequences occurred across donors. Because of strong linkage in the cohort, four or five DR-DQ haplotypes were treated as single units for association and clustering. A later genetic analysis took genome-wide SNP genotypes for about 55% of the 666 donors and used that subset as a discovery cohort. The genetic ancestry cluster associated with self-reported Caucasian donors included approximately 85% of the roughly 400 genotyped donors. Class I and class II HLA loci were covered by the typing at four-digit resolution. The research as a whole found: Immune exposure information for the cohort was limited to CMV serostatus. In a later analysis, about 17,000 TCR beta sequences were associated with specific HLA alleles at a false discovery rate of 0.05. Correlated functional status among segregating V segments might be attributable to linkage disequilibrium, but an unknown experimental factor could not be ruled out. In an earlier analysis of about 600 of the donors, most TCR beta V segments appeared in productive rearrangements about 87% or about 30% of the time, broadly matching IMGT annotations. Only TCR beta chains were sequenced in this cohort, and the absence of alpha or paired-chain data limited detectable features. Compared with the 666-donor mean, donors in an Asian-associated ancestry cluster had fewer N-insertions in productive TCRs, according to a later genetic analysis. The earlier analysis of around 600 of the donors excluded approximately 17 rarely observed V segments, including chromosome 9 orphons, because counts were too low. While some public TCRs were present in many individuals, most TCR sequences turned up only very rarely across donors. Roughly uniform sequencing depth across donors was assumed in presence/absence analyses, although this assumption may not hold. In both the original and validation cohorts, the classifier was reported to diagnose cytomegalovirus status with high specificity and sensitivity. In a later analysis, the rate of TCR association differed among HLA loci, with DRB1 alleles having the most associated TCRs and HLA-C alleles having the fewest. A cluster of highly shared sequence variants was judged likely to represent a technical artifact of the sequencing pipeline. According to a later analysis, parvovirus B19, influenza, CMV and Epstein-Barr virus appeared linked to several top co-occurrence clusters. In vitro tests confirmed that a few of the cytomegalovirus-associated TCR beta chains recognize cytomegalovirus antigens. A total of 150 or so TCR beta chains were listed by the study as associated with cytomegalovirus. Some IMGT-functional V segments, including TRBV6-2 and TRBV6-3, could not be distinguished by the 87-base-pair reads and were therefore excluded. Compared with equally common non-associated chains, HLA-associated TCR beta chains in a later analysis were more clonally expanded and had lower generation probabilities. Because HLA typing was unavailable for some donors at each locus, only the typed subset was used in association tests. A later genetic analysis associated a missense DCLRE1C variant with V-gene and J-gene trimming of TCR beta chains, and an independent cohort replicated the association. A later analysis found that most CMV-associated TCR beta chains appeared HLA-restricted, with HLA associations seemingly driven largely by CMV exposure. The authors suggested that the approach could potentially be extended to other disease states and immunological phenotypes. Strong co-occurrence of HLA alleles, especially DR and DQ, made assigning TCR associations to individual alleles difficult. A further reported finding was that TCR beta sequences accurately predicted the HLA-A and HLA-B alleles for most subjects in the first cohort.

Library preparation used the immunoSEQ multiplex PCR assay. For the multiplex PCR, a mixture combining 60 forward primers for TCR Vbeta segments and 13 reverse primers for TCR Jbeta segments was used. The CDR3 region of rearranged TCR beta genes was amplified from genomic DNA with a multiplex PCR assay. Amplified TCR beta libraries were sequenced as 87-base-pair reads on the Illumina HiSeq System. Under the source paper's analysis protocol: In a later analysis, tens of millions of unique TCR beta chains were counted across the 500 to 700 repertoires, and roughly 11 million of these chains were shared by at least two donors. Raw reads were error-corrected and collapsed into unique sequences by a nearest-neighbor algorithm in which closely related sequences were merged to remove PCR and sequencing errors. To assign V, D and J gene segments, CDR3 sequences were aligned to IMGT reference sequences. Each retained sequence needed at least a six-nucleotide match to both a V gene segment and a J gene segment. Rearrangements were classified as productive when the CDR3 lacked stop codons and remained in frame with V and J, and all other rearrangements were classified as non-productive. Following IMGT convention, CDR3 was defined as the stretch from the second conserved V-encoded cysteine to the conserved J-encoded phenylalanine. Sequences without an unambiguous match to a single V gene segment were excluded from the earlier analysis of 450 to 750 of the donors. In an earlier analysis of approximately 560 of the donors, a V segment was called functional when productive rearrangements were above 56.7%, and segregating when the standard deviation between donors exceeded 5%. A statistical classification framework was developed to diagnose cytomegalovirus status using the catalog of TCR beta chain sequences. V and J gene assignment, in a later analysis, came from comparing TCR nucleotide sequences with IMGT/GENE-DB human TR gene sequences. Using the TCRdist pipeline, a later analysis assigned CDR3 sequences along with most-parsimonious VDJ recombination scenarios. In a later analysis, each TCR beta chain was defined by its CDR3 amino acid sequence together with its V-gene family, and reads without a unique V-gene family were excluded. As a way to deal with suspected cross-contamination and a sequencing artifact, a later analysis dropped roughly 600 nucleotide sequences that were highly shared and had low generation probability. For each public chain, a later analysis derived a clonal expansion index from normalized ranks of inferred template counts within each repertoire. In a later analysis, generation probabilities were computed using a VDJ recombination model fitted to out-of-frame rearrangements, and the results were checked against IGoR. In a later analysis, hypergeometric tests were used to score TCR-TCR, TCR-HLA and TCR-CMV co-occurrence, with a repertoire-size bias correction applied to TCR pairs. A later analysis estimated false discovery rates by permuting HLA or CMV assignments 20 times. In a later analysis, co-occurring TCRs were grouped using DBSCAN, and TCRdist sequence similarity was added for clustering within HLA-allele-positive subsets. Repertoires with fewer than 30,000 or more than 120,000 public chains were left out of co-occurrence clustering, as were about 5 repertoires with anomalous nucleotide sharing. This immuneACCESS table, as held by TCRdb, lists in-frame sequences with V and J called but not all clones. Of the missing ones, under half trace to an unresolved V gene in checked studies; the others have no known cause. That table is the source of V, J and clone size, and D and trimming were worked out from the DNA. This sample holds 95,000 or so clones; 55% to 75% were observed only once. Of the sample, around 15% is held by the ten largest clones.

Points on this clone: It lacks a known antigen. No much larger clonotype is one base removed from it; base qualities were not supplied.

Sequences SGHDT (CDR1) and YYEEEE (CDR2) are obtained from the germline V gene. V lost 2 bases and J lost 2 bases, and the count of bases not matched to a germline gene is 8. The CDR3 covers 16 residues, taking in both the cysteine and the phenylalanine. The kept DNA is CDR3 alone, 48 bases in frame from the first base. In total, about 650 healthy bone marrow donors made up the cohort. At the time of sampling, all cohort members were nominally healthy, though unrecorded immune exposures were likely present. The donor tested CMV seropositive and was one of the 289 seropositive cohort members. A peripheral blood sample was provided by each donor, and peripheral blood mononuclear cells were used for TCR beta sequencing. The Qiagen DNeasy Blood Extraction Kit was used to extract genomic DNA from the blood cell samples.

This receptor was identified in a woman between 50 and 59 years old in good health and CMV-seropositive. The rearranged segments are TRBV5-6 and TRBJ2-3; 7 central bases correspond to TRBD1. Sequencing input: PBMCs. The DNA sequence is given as TGTGCCAGCAGCTTAACGCCGGGACAGACCACAGATACGCAGTATTTT. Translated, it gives CASSLTPGQTTDTQYF.